The 21 T cell receptor beta chains listed next were all sequenced from one sample in a study of blood T cells in healthy people across ages. Then a second PCR, running roughly 6 to 12 cycles, was carried out with a sample-barcoded 5' primer and a J-beta primer mix. TCRdb used MiXCR to reprocess the 5' RACE reads, holding one entry per CDR3 protein. The table lists roughly 730,000 distinct CDR3 sequences, 56% of them singletons. The sample taken for sequencing was blood. Every receptor here comes from a man aged 35-49 years in good health.

The chain joins TRBV7-2 to TRBJ2-5; D is possibly TRBD1 or TRBD2 (5 bases each). Looked up from germline, CDR1 is SGHTA and CDR2 is FQGNSA. This CDR3 has 15 residues. Trimming stripped 2 bases from V and 4 bases from J, with 14 bases between. This CDR3 is CASSLFPLRGETQYF. CDR3 sequence (DNA): TGTGCCAGCAGCTTATTTCCCCTGAGGGGAGAGACCCAGTACTTC.

Only a few counts were recorded for this clonotype. This chain links TRBV4-3 with TRBJ2-7; D ambiguous. CDR1 LGHNA and CDR2 YSLEER come from the germline V gene. The CDR3 has 16 amino acids. The V end was cut by 2 bases, the J end by 6 bases, with 20 bases between. The CDR3 region is CASSQRPPPQSGEQYF. CDR3 bases: TGCGCCAGCAGCCAAAGGCCGCCACCGCAATCGGGCGAGCAGTACTTC.

This clonotype appeared a few times. The chain links TRBV20-1 to TRBJ2-1, with no clear D. Germline V lookup: CDR1 DFQATT, CDR2 SNEGSKA (reference sequence). The germline V and J ends were trimmed by 3 bases and 9 bases, with 18 bases remaining between them. The CDR3 has 14 amino acids. Written as DNA, the CDR3 is TGCAGTGCTAGTCTGCTCAGTGGGTTCGCTGAGCAGTTCTTC. This encodes CSASLLSGFAEQFF.

This clonotype was recorded a few times. The chain links TRBV6-1 to TRBJ1-2, with unresolved D. With 6 bases removed from V and 5 bases from J, the gap between germline ends came to 19 bases. CDR1 is MNHNS, CDR2 SASEGT, per germline. The CDR3 length is 15 residues. The CDR3 region is CASRVDSGAAYGYTF. DNA for the CDR3: TGTGCCAGCAGGGTGGATTCCGGTGCCGCATATGGCTACACCTTC.

The gene calls are TRBV20-1 and TRBJ1-5, with D possibly being TRBD1 (6 bases). Germline V gene lookup returns CDR1 DFQATT and CDR2 SNEGSKA (reference sequence). The CDR3 spans 16 residues. V shed 5 bases and J shed 4 bases, with 21 bases lying between them. The CDR3 DNA reads TGCAGTGCTGTTGGCGGACCTAGGGGGGGGAATCAGCCCCAGCATTTT. Translating it yields CSAVGGPRGGNQPQHF.

This clonotype has a handful of counts. This sequence joins TRBV20-1 and TRBJ2-7, with 7 bases identical to TRBD1. CDR3 length equals 15 residues. Germline V CDR1 and CDR2: DFQATT, SNEGSKA (reference sequence). With V trimmed by 2 bases and J by 3 bases, 10 bases remained unmatched. The CDR3, as DNA: TGCAGTGCTAGAAAACTGACAGGGATGGGCTACGAGCAGTACTTC. Protein sequence: CSARKLTGMGYEQYF.

The chain links TRBV6-5 to TRBJ2-7; 9 nucleotides agree with TRBD2. The trim removed 2 bases at V and 5 bases at J, leaving 7 bases unmatched. Germline V lookup: CDR1 MNHEY, CDR2 SVGAGI. This CDR3 contains 15 residues. DNA for the CDR3: TGTGCCAGCAGTTACGTCCCTAGCGGGATCGACGAGCAGTACTTC. Residues: CASSYVPSGIDEQYF.

The V and J genes are TRBV20-1 and TRBJ1-1, with D perhaps TRBD1 (5 bases). V was trimmed by 4 bases and J by 1 base, leaving 13 bases between them. CDR1 is DFQATT and CDR2 is SNEGSKA in the germline V gene (reference sequence). The CDR3 is made up of 14 amino acids. The CDR3: CSAIRGLQNTEAFF. CDR3 coding DNA: TGCAGTGCTATAAGGGGTTTGCAGAACACTGAAGCTTTCTTT.

This clonotype was found a few times. The chain carries TRBV7-9 and TRBJ2-3, with D possibly matching TRBD2 (6 bases). The germline V gene encodes CDR1 SEHNR and CDR2 FQNEAQ (reference sequence). CDR3 length: 17 amino acids. Between the trimmed V and J ends, which lost 4 bases and 0 bases, there was a span of 17 bases. The chain's CDR3 is CASSSYGTGTSTDTQYF. For the CDR3, the DNA is TGTGCCAGCAGCTCATACGGTACCGGGACTAGCACAGATACGCAGTATTTT.

The CDR3 DNA reads TGTGCCAGCAGCCTAATGACTAGCGGGCTCCACGAGCAGTACTTC. This sequence encodes CASSLMTSGLHEQYF. This chain connects TRBV7-2 to TRBJ2-5, with 10 bases identical to TRBD2. The end of the DNA is better explained by TRBJ2-7, so the J call may be wrong. The V gene's germline CDR1 is SGHTA and CDR2 FQGNSA. The CDR3 has 15 residues.

On this clonotype: Germline and junction disagree at one end, which may indicate a read error. J is TRBJ1-5 and V is TRBV27; 8 bases align to TRBD1. CDR3 length: 12 amino acids. Germline CDR1 is MNHEY and CDR2 is SMNVEV (reference sequence). CDR3 sequence: CPRGLKNQPQHF. In DNA, the CDR3 is TGTCCCAGGGGGCTGAAAAATCAGCCCCAGCATTTT.

The chain carries TRBV27 and TRBJ1-1; tentatively, D is TRBD1 (5 bases). In germline, CDR1 is MNHEY, CDR2 SMNVEV (reference sequence). This CDR3 comprises 16 residues. V was shortened by 5 bases and J by 0 bases, with 16 bases between the two germline ends. The CDR3 DNA follows: TGTGCCAGCAGTCCCCGAGGGGATTCGATGAACACTGAAGCTTTCTTT. Amino acids: CASSPRGDSMNTEAFF.

The chain is built from TRBV29-1 and TRBJ2-3; D may be TRBD1 (6 bases). Germline loops: CDR1 SQVTM, CDR2 ANQGSEA. The CDR3 spans 13 residues. As DNA, the CDR3 is TGCATCACGTTGGACAGTAGCACAGATACGCAGTATTTT. It yields the protein CITLDSSTDTQYF.

This chain connects TRBV4-3 to TRBJ1-1, with 9 bases that match TRBD1. The V segment lost 5 bases and the J segment 3 bases; nucleotides outside the gene matches: 4. Looked up from germline, CDR1 is LGHNA and CDR2 is YSLEER. The CDR3 consists of 14 residues. CDR3 bases: TGCGCCAGCAGCATTCGGACAGGGGACACTGAAGCTTTCTTT. The encoded protein is CASSIRTGDTEAFF.

This clonotype was found a few times. The chain recombines TRBV9 with TRBJ2-1; D is unresolved. This CDR3 is 13 amino acids long. Looked up from germline, CDR1 is SGDLS and CDR2 is YYNGEE. With 3 bases removed from V and 4 bases from J, the gap between germline ends came to 8 bases. CDR3 amino acids: CASSALDYNEQFF. The CDR3 nucleotides are TGTGCCAGCAGCGCCTTAGATTACAATGAGCAGTTCTTC.

This clonotype was picked up one time. The genes are TRBV19 and TRBJ1-1; TRBD1 matches at 9 bases. V shed 6 bases and J 4 bases; nucleotides not matched to a gene: 6. This CDR3 is built from 14 residues. CDR1 LNHDA and CDR2 SQIVND come from the germline V gene (reference sequence). The CDR3 protein is CASSAGTGTTEAFF. CDR3 DNA sequence: TGTGCCAGTAGCGCCGGGACAGGGACCACTGAAGCTTTCTTT.

The chain joins TRBV14 to TRBJ2-1, with a possible D match to TRBD1 (6 bases). This CDR3 contains 17 residues. V gave up 4 bases and J gave up 8 bases, with 24 bases separating them. Germline assignment: CDR1 SGHDN and CDR2 FVKESK. CDR3 nucleotide sequence: TGTGCCAGCAGCCCGTGGGGTGACAGGCCGGGCGTCGATGAGCAGTTCTTC. Translated, it gives CASSPWGDRPGVDEQFF.

This rearrangement joins TRBV4-3 to TRBJ2-7, with TRBD2 matching over 11 bases. The CDR3 has 20 residues. Germline trimming cut 4 bases from V and 4 bases from J; bases unmatched to any gene: 21. Per the germline V gene, CDR1 is LGHNA and CDR2 is YSLEER. CDR3 loop: CASSPTRGTATGLAEYEQYF. The CDR3 bases are TGCGCCAGCAGCCCCACCCGTGGGACGGCGACGGGACTAGCGGAGTACGAGCAGTACTTC.

The chain joins TRBV30 to TRBJ1-2; possibly TRBD1 for D (5 bases). The germline gives CDR1 GTSNPN, CDR2 SVGIG (reference sequence). This CDR3 region has 13 residues. The V end lost 5 bases, the J end lost 5 bases, and 15 bases lay between the germline ends. The CDR3 DNA follows: TGTGCCTGGGCCCTCGGGGCAGGATATGGCTACACCTTC. Amino acid sequence: CAWALGAGYGYTF.

The chain couples TRBV27 to TRBJ1-6, with 7 bases that match TRBD1. Germline assignment: CDR1 MNHEY and CDR2 SMNVEV (reference sequence). This CDR3 contains 15 residues. Unmatched junction bases numbered 10, after V lost 8 bases and J lost 6 bases. The CDR3 nucleotides are TGTGCCAGCGCCGACCCGGGGACAGCTAATTCACCCCTCCACTTT. As protein: CASADPGTANSPLHF.

The CDR3 loop reads CASSTRTSTGELFF. CDR3 coding DNA: TGTGCCAGCAGCACCAGGACCTCCACCGGGGAGCTGTTTTTT. V usage is TRBV3-1 and J usage is TRBJ2-2; no reliable D call. Germline V gene data show CDR1 as LGHDT and CDR2 as YNNKEL (reference sequence). Trimming took off 5 bases at V and 4 bases at J, with 11 bases between the two ends. The CDR3 is 14 residues long.